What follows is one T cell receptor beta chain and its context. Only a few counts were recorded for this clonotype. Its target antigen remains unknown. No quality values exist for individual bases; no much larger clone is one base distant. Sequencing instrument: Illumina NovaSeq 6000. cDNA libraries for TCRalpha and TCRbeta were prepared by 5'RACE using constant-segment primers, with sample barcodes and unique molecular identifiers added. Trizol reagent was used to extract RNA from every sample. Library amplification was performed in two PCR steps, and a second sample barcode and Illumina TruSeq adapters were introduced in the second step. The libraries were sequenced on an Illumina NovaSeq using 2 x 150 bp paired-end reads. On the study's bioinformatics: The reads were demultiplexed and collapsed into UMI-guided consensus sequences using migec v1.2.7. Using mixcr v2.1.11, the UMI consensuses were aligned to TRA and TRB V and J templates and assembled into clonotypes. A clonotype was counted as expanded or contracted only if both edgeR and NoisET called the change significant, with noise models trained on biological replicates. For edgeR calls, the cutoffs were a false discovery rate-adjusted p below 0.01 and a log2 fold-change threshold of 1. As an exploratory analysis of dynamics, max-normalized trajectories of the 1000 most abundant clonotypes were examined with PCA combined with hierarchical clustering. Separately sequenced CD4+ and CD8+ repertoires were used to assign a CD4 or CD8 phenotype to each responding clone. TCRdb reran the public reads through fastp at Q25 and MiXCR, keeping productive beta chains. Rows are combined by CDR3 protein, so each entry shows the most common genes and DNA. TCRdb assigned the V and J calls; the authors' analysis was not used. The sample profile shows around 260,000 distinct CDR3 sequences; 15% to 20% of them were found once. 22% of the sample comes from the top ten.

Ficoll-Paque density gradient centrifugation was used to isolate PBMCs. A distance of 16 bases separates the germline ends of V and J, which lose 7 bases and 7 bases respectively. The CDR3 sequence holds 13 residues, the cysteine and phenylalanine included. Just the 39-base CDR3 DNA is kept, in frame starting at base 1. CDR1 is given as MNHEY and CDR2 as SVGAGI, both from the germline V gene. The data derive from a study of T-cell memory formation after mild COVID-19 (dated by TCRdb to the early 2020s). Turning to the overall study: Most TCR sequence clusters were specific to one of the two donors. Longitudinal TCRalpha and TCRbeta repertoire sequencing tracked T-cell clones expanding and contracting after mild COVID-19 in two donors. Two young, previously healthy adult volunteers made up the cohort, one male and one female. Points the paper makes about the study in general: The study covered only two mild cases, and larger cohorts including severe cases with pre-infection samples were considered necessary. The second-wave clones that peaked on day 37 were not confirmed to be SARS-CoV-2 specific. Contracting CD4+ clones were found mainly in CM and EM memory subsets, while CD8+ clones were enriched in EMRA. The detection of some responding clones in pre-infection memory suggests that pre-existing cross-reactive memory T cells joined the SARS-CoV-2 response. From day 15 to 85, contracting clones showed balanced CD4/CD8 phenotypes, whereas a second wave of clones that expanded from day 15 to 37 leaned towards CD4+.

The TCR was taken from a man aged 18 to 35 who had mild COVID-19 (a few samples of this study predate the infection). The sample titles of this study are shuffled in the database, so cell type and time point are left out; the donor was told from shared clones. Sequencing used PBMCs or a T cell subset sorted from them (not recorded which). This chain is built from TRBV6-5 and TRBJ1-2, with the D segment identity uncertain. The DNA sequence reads TGTGCCAGCACCTATGGAGGGCTGGGTGGCTACACCTTC. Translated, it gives CASTYGGLGGYTF.